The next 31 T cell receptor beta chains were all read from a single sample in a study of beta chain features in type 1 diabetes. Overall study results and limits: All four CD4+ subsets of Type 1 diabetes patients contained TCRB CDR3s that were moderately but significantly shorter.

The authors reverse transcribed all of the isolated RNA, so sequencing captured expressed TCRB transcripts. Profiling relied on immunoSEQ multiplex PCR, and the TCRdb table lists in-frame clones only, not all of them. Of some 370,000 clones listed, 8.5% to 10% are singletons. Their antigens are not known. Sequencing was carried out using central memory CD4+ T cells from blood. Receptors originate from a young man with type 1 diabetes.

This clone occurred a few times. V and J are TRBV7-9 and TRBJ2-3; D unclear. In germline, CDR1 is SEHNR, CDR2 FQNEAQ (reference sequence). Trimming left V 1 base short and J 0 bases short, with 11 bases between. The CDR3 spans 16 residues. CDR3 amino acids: CASSLGNSLSTDTQYF. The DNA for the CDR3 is TGTGCCAGCAGCTTAGGTAACAGCTTAAGCACAGATACGCAGTATTTT. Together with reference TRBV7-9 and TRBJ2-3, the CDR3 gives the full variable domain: DTGVSQNPRHKITKRGQNVTFRCDPISEHNRLYWYRQTLGQGPEFLTYFQNEAQLEKSRLLSDRFSAERPKGSFSTLEIQRTEQGDSAMYLCASSLGNSLSTDTQYFGPGTRLTVL.

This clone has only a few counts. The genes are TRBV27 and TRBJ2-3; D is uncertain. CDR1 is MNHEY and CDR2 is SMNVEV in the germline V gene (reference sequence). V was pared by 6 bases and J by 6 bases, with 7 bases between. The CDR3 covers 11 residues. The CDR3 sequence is CASRKLDTQYF. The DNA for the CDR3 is TGTGCCAGCAGGAAGTTGGATACGCAGTATTTT.

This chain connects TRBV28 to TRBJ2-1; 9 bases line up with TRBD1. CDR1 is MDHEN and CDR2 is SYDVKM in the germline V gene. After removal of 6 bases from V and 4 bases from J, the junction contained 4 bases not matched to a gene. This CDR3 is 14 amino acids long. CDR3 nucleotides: TGTGCCAGCAGGGGACAGGGAGTATACAATGAGCAGTTCTTC. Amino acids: CASRGQGVYNEQFF. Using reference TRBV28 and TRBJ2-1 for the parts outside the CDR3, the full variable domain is DVKVTQSSRYLVKRTGEKVFLECVQDMDHENMFWYRQDPGLGLRLIYFSYDVKMKEKGDIPEGYSVSREKKERFSLILESASTNQTSMYLCASRGQGVYNEQFFGPGTRLTVL.

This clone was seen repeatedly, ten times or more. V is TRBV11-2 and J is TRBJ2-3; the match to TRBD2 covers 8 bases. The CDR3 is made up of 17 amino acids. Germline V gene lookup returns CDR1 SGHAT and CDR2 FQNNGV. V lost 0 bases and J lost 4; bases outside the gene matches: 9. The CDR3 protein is CASSLDLGGRRADTQYF. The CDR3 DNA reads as TGTGCCAGCAGCTTAGATCTTGGCGGGAGGCGGGCAGATACGCAGTATTTT.

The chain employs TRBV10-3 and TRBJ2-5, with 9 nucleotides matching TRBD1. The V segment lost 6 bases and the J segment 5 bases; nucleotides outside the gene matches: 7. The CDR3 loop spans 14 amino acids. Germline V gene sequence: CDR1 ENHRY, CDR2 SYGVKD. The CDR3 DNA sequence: TGTGCCATCAGGAGGGACAGGGCGGCCGAGACCCAGTACTTC. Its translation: CAIRRDRAAETQYF.

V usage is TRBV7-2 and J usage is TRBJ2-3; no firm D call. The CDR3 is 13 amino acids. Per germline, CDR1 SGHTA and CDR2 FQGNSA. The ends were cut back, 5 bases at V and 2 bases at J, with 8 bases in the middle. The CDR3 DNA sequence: TGTGCCAGCAGCACATACTCCACAGATACGCAGTATTTT. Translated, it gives CASSTYSTDTQYF.

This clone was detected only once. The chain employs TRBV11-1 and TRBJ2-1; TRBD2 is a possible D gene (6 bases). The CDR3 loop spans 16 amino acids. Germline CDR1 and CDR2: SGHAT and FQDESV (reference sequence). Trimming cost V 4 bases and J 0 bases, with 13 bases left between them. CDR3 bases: TGTGCCAGCAGCTATGGCGGGGTGAGCTCCTACAATGAGCAGTTCTTC. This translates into CASSYGGVSSYNEQFF.

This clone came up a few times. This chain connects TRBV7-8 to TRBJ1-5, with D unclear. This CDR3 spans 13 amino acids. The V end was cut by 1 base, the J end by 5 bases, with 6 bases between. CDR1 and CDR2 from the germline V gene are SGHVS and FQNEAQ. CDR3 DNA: TGTGCCAGCAGCTTAGGGGAGGATCAGCCCCAGCATTTT. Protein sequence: CASSLGEDQPQHF.

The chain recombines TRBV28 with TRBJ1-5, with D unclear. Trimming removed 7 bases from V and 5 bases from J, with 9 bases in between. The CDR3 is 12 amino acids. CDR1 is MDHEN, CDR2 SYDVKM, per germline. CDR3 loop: CASTLRDQPQHF. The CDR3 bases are TGTGCCAGCACTCTTCGGGATCAGCCCCAGCATTTT.

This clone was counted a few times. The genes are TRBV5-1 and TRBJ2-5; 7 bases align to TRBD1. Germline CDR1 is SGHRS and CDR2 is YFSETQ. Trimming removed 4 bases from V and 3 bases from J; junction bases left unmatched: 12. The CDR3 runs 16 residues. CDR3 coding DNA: TGCGCCAGCAGCCCAAGGGCCGGGACAGCTAAAGAGACCCAGTACTTC. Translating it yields CASSPRAGTAKETQYF.

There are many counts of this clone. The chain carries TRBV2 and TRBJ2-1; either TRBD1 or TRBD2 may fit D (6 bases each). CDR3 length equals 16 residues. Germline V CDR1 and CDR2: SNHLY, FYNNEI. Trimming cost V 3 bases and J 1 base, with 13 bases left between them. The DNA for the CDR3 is TGTGCCAGCAGTGATCAGAGGGGGGCATCCTACAATGAGCAGTTCTTC. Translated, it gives CASSDQRGASYNEQFF.

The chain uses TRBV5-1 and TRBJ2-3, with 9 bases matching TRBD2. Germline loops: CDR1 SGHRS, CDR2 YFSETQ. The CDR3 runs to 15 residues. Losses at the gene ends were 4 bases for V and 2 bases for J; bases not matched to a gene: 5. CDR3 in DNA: TGCGCCAGCAGCCTGACTAGCGGTATCACAGATACGCAGTATTTT. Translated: CASSLTSGITDTQYF.

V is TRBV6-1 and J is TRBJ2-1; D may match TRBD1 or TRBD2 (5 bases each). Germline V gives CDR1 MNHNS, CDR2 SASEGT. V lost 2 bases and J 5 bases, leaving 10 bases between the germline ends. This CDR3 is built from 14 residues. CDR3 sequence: CASSELRGHNEQFF. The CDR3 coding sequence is TGTGCCAGCAGTGAATTGAGGGGACACAATGAGCAGTTCTTC.

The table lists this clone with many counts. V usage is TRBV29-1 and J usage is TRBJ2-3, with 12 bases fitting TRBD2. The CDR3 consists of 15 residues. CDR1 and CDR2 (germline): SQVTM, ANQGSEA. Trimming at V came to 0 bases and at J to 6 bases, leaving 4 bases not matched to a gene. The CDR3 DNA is TGCAGCGTTGAAGATACACTAGCGGGAGGCGATACGCAGTATTTT. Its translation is CSVEDTLAGGDTQYF.

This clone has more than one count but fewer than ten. In nucleotides, the CDR3 is TGTGCCAGCAGTCTTACGGGAGGCCTCTCCTACGAGCAGTACTTC. As protein: CASSLTGGLSYEQYF. The J gene is TRBJ2-7, the V gene TRBV11-2, with 7 bases aligning to TRBD2. Germline CDR1 is SGHAT and CDR2 is FQNNGV. The CDR3 contains 15 residues. The J segment lost 0 bases and the V segment lost 6 bases, leaving 8 bases of the junction unmatched.

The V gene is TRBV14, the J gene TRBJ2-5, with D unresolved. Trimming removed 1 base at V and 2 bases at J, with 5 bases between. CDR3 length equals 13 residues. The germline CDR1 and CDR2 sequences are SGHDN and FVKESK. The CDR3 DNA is TGTGCCAGCAGCCAAGGAGCGCAAGAGACCCAGTACTTC. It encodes CASSQGAQETQYF.

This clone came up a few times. CDR3 bases: TGTGCCATCAGGCGGGACACCGGCACAGATACGCAGTATTTT. Its protein is CAIRRDTGTDTQYF. The V and J genes are TRBV10-3 and TRBJ2-3; D might be TRBD1 or TRBD2, each matching 6 bases. The CDR3 loop spans 14 amino acids. V shed 6 bases and J shed 1 base, with 11 bases lying between them. Germline values: CDR1 ENHRY, CDR2 SYGVKD.

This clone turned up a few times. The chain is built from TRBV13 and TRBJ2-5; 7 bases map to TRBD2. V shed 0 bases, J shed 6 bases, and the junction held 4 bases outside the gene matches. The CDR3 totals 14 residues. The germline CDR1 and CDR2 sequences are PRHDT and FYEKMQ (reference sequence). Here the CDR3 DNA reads TGTGCCAGCAGCTTAGGGGGGACTAAGCAGACCCAGTACTTC. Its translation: CASSLGGTKQTQYF.

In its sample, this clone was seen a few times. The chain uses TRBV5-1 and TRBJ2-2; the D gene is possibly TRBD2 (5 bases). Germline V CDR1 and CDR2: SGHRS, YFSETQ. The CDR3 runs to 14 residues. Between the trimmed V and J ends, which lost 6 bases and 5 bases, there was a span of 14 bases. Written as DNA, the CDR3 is TGCGCCAGCACGTCTGGGAGCGGTACCGGGGAGCTGTTTTTT. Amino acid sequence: CASTSGSGTGELFF.

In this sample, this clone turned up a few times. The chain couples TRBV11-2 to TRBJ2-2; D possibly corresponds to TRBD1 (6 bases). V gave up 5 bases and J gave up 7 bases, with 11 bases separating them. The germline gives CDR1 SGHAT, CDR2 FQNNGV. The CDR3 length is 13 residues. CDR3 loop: CASSPRTDGELFF. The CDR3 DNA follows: TGTGCCAGCAGCCCCCGGACAGACGGGGAGCTGTTTTTT.

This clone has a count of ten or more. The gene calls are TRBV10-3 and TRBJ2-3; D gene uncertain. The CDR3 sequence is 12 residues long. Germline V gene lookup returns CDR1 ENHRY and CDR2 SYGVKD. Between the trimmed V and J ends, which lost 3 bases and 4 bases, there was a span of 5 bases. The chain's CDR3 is CAISDRSDTQYF. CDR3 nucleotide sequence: TGTGCCATCAGTGACAGGTCAGATACGCAGTATTTT.

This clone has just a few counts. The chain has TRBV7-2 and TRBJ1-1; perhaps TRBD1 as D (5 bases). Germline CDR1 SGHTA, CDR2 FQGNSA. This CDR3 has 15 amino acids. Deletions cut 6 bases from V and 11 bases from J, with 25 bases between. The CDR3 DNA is TGTGCCAGCAGTTCCGATTTAGTGGTACCGGGGGGGGCTTTCTTT. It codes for CASSSDLVVPGGAFF.

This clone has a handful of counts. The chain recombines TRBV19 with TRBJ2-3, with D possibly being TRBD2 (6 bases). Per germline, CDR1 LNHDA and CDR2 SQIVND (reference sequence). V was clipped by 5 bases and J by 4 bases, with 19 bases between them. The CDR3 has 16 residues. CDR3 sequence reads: CASSSRDSRWADTQYF. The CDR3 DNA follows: TGTGCCAGTAGTTCTCGGGACTCACGATGGGCAGATACGCAGTATTTT.

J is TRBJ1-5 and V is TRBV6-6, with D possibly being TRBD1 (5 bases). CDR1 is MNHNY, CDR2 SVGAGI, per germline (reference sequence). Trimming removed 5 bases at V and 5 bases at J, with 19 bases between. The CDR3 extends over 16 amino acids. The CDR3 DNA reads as TGTGCCAGCAGTATCACAGGCCCCCGTGGCGATCAGCCCCAGCATTTT. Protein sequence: CASSITGPRGDQPQHF.

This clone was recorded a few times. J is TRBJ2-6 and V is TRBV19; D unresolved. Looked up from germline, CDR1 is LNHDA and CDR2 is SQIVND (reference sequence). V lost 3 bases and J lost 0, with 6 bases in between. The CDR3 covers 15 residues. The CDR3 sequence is CASSIKGSGANVLTF. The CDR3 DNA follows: TGTGCCAGTAGTATTAAAGGCTCTGGGGCCAACGTCCTGACTTTC.

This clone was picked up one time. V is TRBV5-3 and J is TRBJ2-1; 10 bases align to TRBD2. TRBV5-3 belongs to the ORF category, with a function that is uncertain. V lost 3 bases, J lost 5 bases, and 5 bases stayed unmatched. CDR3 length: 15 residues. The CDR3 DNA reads TGTGCCAGAAGCTCGCCGGGACTAGCGAACAATGAGCAGTTCTTC. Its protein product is CARSSPGLANNEQFF.

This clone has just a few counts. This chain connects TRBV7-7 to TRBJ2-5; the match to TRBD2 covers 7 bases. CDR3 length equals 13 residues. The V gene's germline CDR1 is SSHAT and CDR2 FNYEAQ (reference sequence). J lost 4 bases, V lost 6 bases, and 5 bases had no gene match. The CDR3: CASSSVAGETQYF. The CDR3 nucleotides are TGTGCCAGCAGTTCCGTAGCGGGAGAGACCCAGTACTTC.

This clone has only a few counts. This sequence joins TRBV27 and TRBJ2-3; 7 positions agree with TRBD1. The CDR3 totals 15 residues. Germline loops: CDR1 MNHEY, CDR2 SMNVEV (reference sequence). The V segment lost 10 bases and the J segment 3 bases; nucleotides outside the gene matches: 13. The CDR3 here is CATTGQGVSTDTQYF. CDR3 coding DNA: TGTGCCACGACGGGGCAGGGGGTTAGTACAGATACGCAGTATTTT.

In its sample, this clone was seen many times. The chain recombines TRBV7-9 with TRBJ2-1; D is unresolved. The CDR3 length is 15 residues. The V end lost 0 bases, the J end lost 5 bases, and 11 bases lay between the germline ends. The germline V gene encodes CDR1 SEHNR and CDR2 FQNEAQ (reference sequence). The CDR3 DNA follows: TGTGCCAGCAGCTTAGCAGGGTCCCCCCACAATGAGCAGTTCTTC. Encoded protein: CASSLAGSPHNEQFF.

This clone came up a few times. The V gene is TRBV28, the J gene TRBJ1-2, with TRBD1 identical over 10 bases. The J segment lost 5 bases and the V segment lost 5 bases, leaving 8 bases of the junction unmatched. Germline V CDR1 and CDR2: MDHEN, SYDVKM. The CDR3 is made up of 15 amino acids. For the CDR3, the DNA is TGTGCCAGCAGTGGCCCCGGGACAGGGGCATATGGCTACACCTTC. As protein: CASSGPGTGAYGYTF.

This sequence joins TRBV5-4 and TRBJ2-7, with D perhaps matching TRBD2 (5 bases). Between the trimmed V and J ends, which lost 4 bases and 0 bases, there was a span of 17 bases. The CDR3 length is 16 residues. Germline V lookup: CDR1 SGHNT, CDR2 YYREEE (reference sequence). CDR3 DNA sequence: TGTGCCAGCAGCGACGCGGGTCATGGGAGCTCCTACGAGCAGTACTTC. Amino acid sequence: CASSDAGHGSSYEQYF.